This TCR beta chain was sequenced during a study of cytomegalovirus exposure and HLA in healthy donors. Trimming removed 7 bases at V and 1 base at J, with 15 bases between. CDR1 is SNHLY and CDR2 is FYNNEI in the germline V gene. CDR3 length equals 15 residues. PCR employed 60 Vbeta and 13 Jbeta primers. Sequenced by immunoSEQ multiplex PCR; TCRdb stores in-frame clones only, minus some. The sample has a few hundred thousand clones; around 90% are singletons. The TCR sequence derives from a girl aged 2-10 years in good health and CMV-seronegative. Sequenced input: PBMCs. This chain joins TRBV2 and TRBJ2-3; D possibly corresponds to TRBD2 (6 bases). DNA for the CDR3: TGTGCCAGCATCTCTCGGGGGAGCCGCACAGATACGCAGTATTTT. This codes for CASISRGSRTDTQYF.